The TCR beta chain described here comes from a study of post-analysis software for immune sequencing data. The overall study: Included among the disease courses, which were recorded for the cohort, were relapsing-remitting, secondary progressive and progressive-relapsing multiple sclerosis.

Study results and limitations: Patients with multiple sclerosis recorded significantly lower normalized Chao1 diversity than controls, the study found. Patients carried roughly 5 TRBV segments more frequently than controls did, and TRBV5-6, TRBV5-1 and TRBV20-1 were among them.

Unique molecular identifiers featured in each of the TCR beta cDNA libraries. Out of roughly 0.95 to 10 million T cells, about 500,000 cDNA molecules were generated. TCRdb itself ran the PCR reads through MiXCR, one entry per CDR3 protein. Of approximately 630,000 distinct CDR3 sequences listed, 55% to 70% are singletons. This clonotype showed up just a few times. Antigen: not known. Germline-derived CDR1 and CDR2 are SGHAT and FQNNGV. Trimming removed 5 bases from V and 3 bases from J, with 8 bases in between. This CDR3 comprises 13 residues. Specimen: blood. The gene calls are TRBV11-2 and TRBJ2-1, with unresolved D. The TCR sequence derives from a girl aged 2 to 10 with multiple sclerosis. DNA of the CDR3: TGTGCCAGCAGCCGGACCAGCTACAATGAGCAGTTCTTC. This sequence encodes CASSRTSYNEQFF. Based on the CDR3 plus reference TRBV11-2 and TRBJ2-1, the full variable domain is EAGVAQSPRYKIIEKRQSVAFWCNPISGHATLYWYQQILGQGPKLLIQFQNNGVVDDSQLPKDRFSAERLKGVDSTLKIQPAKLEDSAVYLCASSRTSYNEQFFGPGTRLTVL.